This T cell receptor beta chain was retrieved from a study of shared clonotypes between healthy human individuals (dated by TCRdb to 2018 to 2021). For context, the study as a whole: A couple of women and a few men aged 18 to 49 years were included in the cohort. For each donor, three plates each were used for CD4 naive and CD4 memory, two plates were used for CD8 naive, and one plate was used for CD8 memory. Leukapheresis yielded between about 0.9 and 9.5 billion PBMCs per donor. Blood TCR repertoires of 5 or 6 healthy adults were deeply sequenced to estimate repertoire size and the extent of clonotype sharing between individuals. Different laboratories and diverse techniques were used to prepare libraries and sequence TCR repertoires, to increase sequencing depth and limit assay-specific biases. The paper's findings and limits, for the study overall: Sampling was restricted to blood, and TCR repertoires in tissue are likely to differ from TCR repertoires in blood. Naive subsets generally had larger estimated clonotype richness than memory subsets did. Clonotypes shared by all four sorted-subset donors showed higher generation probabilities than non-shared clonotypes. Rarefaction of sorted-subset datasets indicated incomplete sequencing despite the large sequencing depth. Sharing across a few donors was observed for approximately 5% of naive CD4, under 4% of naive CD8, 2% to 2.5% of memory CD4, and about 0.38% of memory CD8 clonotypes. The genetic and exposure-history diversity represented was limited by the small number of donors. Pairwise subsampling indicated that sequencing depth was expected to affect the degree of clonotype sharing among donors.

TCR CDR3 regions were amplified from genomic DNA by multiplex PCR using the deep immunoSEQ assay. Extracted genomic DNA from each cell subset was distributed evenly across all wells of several immunoSEQ 96-well plates, and each plate was treated as a replicate. Each replicate PCR for sorted subsets received approximately 220 ng genomic DNA, equal to tens of thousands of T cell genomes. Purified libraries were quantified with a Qubit 3.0 fluorometer, sized on a Bioanalyzer 2100, and re-quantified with the KAPA Library Quantification kit. Every immunoSEQ 96-well plate was sequenced on a separate single-read 150-cycle Illumina NextSeq 550 flow cell. As for the authors' bioinformatics: Because the immunoSEQ output held only junctional sequences and lacked quality scores, the filtering could not match the filtering applied to full-length reads. To assign V/J genes and CDR3, sequences were annotated against IMGT germline references using PyIR, a Python wrapper for IgBLAST v1.9. Reads with weak V/J assignments (E-value above 1e-6), missing CDR3, stop codons, out-of-frame junctions, or ambiguous translated residues were removed. V3J clonotypes were defined as sequences sharing the same inferred V gene, J gene, and CDR3 amino acid sequence. To compute the percentage overlap between repertoires, the number of shared unique clonotypes was divided by the size of the smaller repertoire. RTK rarefaction, the Chao1 estimator, and Recon v2.1 estimates of unobserved clonotypes were used to assess repertoire richness. Generation probabilities were computed with OLGA for all TCRbeta clonotypes obtained by the gDNA method from several donors. The immuneACCESS repertoire file appears here via TCRdb, limited to in-frame rearrangements. These files lack a portion of the clones; in checked studies, under half of the deficit traces to unresolved V genes, and the cause of the others is not known. The DNA was the basis for D and trimming; V, J and clone size are from that table. A total of about 1.5 million clones appear in this sample, 98% of them only once. Jointly, the top ten make up about 0.4% of the sample.

As to this clone: The clone's antigen remains unknown. No clone much larger than this one lies a single base away; base qualities are absent.

Based on the germline V gene, the CDR1 and CDR2 sequences are SGHRS and YFSETQ. CDR3 length: 17 amino acids, cysteine to phenylalanine. The retained sequence is limited to the CDR3, 51 bases, with the frame set at the first base. The V end loses 0 bases and the J end loses 6 bases, and a stretch of 19 bases separates them. The donors were healthy, HIV-negative adults with no recently reported acute infections or vaccinations. Every donor was a Caucasian adult living in Nashville, Tennessee, USA. Magnetic negative selection was used to enrich CD4+ T cells, after which naive cells were positively selected on CD45RA and the negative fraction became the memory subset. Blood was obtained by leukapheresis, after which PBMCs were separated by Ficoll-Histopaque density gradient centrifugation and cryopreserved in liquid nitrogen vapor phase. Analytical flow cytometry was used to check the purity and quantity of every magnetically sorted T cell population. From each sorted fraction, genomic DNA was isolated and quantified by UV absorbance on a Nanodrop 2000c.

This clonotype was sampled from a young man in good health. Sequenced sample: naive CD4+ T cells sorted from blood. Taken with the paper, the label for cell subset or site translates to: CD45RA+ positively selected. The chain employs TRBV5-1 and TRBJ2-4, with no confidently assigned D gene. The CDR3 protein sequence reads: CASSLVGISTPLNIQYF. The nucleotide sequence is given as TGCGCCAGCAGCTTGGTGGGGATTTCCACCCCTTTAAACATTCAGTACTTC.